This TCR beta chain is drawn from a study of T cells after yellow fever vaccination. Regarding the study as a whole: The secondary T-cell response peaked on day 5, not day 15, but was weaker.

This clonotype was observed a handful of times. The antigen is not known. 5'RACE template switching produced TCR cDNA carrying a universal primer site and UMIs. TCRdb called the 5' RACE reads again in MiXCR, with one record for every CDR3 protein. The repertoire holds some 320,000 distinct CDR3 sequences, roughly 8.7% seen once, with about a sixth in the top ten. The ends were cut back, 2 bases at V and 3 bases at J, with 10 bases in the middle. The CDR3 has 14 amino acids. This clonotype was obtained from a man aged 18 to 30 who received the YFV17D yellow fever vaccine. The sample was PBMCs, taken on the day of the first yellow fever vaccination. This sequence joins TRBV12-3 or TRBV12-4 and TRBJ1-1, with D possibly matching TRBD1 (5 bases). CDR3 sequence (DNA): TGTGCCAGCAGTTTAAGGGGTTGGGACACTGAAGCTTTCTTT. It codes for CASSLRGWDTEAFF.